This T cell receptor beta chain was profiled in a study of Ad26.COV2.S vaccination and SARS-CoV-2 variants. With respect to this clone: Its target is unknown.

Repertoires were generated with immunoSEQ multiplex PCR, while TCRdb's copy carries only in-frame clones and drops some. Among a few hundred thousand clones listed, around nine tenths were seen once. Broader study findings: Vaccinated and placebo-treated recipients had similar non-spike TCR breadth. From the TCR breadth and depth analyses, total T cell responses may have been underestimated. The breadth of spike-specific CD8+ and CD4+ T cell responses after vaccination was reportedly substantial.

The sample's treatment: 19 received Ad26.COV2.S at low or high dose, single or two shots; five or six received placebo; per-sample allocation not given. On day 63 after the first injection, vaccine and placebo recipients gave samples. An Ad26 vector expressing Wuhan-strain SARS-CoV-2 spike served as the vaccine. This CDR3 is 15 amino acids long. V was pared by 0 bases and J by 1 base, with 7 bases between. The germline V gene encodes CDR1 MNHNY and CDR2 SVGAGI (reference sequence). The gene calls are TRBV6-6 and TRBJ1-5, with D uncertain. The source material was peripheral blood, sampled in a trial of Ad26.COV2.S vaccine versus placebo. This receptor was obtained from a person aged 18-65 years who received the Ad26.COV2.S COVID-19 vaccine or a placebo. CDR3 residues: CASSYSLGSNQPQHF. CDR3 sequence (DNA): TGTGCCAGCAGTTACTCTTTGGGGAGCAATCAGCCCCAGCATTTT.